This TCR beta chain is from a study of PD-1 blockade in classical Hodgkin lymphoma. As to this clone: The antigen remains unidentified.

Losses at the gene ends were 6 bases for V and 6 bases for J; bases not matched to a gene: 22. The CDR3 runs 18 residues. Germline V CDR1 and CDR2: LNHDA, SQIVND (reference sequence). The method was immunoSEQ multiplex PCR; TCRdb's version includes in-frame clones alone and lacks a portion of them. Here the sample spans 37,000 or so clones, just over 85% being singletons. Study-wide findings and caveats: Patients newly diagnosed and complete responders had comparable baseline diversity. At baseline, newly diagnosed patients reportedly showed less TCR diversity than healthy donors.

In every patient, relapse followed autologous stem cell transplantation, while exposure to brentuximab vedotin differed. The input for sequencing was peripheral blood mononuclear cells (PBMCs), taken before the second cycle of nivolumab. The TCR comes from a human donor with classical Hodgkin lymphoma. V is TRBV19 and J is TRBJ1-2; TRBD1 matches at 7 bases. The CDR3 region has the DNA TGTGCCAGTAGATCGCGGAATAGGAGCAGAGACAGGGAGGATGGCTACACCTTC. Translating gives CASRSRNRSRDREDGYTF.